This T cell receptor (beta chain) was recorded in a study of T-cell memory formation after mild COVID-19. TCRdb independently ran MiXCR on the 5' RACE reads; one entry per CDR3 protein. This table has more than 400,000 distinct CDR3 sequences, about 20% appearing once. V lost 1 base, J lost 3 bases, and 16 bases lay in between. This CDR3 has 17 residues. Per the germline V gene, CDR1 is SNHLY and CDR2 is FYNNEI. This clonotype occurred a few times. This sequence was found in an adult woman who had mild COVID-19 (a few samples of this study predate the infection). Cell type and time point are not known. The rearrangement links TRBV2 to TRBJ1-3; D ambiguous. The material sequenced was PBMCs or a T cell subset sorted from them (not recorded which). The CDR3 region is CASSEGLGRTGGNTIYF. DNA of the CDR3: TGTGCCAGCAGTGAAGGCCTCGGACGGACTGGTGGAAACACCATATATTTT.